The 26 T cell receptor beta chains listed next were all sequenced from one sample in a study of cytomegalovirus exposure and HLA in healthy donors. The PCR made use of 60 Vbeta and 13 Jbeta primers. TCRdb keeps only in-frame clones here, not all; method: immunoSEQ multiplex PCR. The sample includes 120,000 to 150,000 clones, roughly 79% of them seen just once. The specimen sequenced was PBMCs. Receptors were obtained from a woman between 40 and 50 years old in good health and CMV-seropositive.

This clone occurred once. DNA for the CDR3: TGTGCCAGCAGCTTGGAGACTGAAGAGACCCAGTACTTC. Its translation is CASSLETEETQYF. The chain has TRBV5-4 and TRBJ2-5; unclear D gene. Trimming shortened V by 0 bases and J by 3 bases, and 6 bases separated the two germline ends. Germline CDR1 reads SGHNT; CDR2 reads YYREEE (reference sequence). This CDR3 spans 13 amino acids. The whole variable domain, remainder taken from reference TRBV5-4 and TRBJ2-5, is ETGVTQSPTHLIKTRGQQVTLRCSSQSGHNTVSWYQQALGQGPQFIFQYYREEENGRGNFPPRFSGLQFPNYSSELNVNALELDDSALYLCASSLETEETQYFGPGTRLLVL.

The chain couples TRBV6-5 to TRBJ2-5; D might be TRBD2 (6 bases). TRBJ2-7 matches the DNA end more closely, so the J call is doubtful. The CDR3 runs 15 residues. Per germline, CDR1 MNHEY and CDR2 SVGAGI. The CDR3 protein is CASSYSARGTYEQYF. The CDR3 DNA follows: TGTGCCAGCAGTTACTCTGCGCGGGGAACCTACGAGCAGTACTTC.

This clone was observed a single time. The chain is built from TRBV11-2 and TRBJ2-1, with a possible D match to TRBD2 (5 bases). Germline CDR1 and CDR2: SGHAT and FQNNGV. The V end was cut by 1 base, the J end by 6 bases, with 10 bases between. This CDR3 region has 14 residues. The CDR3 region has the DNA TGTGCCAGCAGCTTAGCGGGGAACCGCAATGAGCAGTTCTTC. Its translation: CASSLAGNRNEQFF.

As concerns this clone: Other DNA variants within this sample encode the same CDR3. In nucleotides, the CDR3 is TGTGCCAGTAGTATTGGTCAGGTGAACACTGAAGCTTTCTTT. It yields the protein CASSIGQVNTEAFF. The chain joins TRBV19 to TRBJ1-1; no firm D call. Trimming removed 3 bases from V and 0 bases from J, with 8 bases in between. The germline V gene has CDR1 LNHDA and CDR2 SQIVND (reference sequence). The CDR3 is 14 residues long.

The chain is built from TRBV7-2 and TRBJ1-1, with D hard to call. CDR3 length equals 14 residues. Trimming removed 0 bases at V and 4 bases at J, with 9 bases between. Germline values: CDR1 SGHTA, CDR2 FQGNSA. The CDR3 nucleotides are TGTGCCAGCAGCTTAGCGCCCGGGAGCACTGAAGCTTTCTTT. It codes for CASSLAPGSTEAFF.

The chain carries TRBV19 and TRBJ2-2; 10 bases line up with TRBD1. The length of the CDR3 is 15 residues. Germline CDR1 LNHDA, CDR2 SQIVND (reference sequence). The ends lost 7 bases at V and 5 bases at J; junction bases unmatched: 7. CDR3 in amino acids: CASTPTGGNTGELFF. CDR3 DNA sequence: TGTGCCAGTACCCCGACAGGGGGCAATACCGGGGAGCTGTTTTTT.

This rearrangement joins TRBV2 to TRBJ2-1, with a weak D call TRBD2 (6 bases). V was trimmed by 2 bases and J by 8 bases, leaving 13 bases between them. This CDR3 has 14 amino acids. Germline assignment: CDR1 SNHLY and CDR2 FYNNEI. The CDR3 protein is CASSERGWGDEQFF. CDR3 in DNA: TGTGCCAGCAGTGAACGGGGCTGGGGGGATGAGCAGTTCTTC.

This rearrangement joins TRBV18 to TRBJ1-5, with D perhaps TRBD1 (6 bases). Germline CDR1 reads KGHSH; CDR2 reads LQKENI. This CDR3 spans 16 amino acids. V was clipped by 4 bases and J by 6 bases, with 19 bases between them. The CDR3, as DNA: TGTGCCAGCTCACTCTCTAGACAGGTTATGGGTCAGCCCCAGCATTTT. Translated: CASSLSRQVMGQPQHF.

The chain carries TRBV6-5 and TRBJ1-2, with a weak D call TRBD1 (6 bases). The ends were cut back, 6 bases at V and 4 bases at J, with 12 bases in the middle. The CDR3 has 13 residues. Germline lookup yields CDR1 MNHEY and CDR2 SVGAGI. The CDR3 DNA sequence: TGTGCCAGCAGGACAGGAGGTGGCTATGGCTACACCTTC. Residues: CASRTGGGYGYTF.

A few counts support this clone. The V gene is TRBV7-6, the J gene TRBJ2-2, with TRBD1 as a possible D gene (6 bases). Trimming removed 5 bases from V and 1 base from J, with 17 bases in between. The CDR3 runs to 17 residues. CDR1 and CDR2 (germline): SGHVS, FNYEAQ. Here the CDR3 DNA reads TGTGCCAGCAGCCCTATGAGCCCGACAGGGAACACCGGGGAGCTGTTTTTT. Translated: CASSPMSPTGNTGELFF.

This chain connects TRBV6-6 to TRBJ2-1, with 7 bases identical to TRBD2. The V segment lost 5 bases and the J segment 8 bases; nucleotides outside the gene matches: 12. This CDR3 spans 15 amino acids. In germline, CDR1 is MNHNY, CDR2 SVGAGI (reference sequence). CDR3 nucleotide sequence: TGTGCCAGCAGTACCACTAGCGCGACTTGGGATGAGCAGTTCTTC. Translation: CASSTTSATWDEQFF.

CDR3 region: CSVGTGEWDGYTF. The DNA of the CDR3 is TGCAGCGTTGGGACGGGGGAATGGGATGGCTACACCTTC. The genes are TRBV29-1 and TRBJ1-2; TRBD1 is a possible D gene (5 bases). V was trimmed by 4 bases and J by 6 bases, leaving 15 bases between them. The CDR3 covers 13 residues. The germline gives CDR1 SQVTM, CDR2 ANQGSEA.

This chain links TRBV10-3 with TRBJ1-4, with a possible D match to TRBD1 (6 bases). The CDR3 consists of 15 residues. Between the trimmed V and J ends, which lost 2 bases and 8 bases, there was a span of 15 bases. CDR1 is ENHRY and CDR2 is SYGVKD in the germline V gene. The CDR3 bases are TGTGCCATCAGTGAGACAGGGAGAAACGTAGAAAAACTGTTTTTT. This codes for CAISETGRNVEKLFF.

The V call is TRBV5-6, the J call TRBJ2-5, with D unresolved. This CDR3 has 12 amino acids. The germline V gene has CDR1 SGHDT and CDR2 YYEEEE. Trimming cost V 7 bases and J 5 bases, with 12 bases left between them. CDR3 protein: CASGRVMETQYF. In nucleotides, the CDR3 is TGTGCCAGCGGCCGGGTTATGGAGACCCAGTACTTC.

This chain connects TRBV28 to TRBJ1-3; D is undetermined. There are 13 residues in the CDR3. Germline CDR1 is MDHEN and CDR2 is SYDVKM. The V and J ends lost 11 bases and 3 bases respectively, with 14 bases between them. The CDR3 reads CAATVNGGNTIYF. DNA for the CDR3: TGTGCCGCAACAGTAAACGGTGGAAACACCATATATTTT.

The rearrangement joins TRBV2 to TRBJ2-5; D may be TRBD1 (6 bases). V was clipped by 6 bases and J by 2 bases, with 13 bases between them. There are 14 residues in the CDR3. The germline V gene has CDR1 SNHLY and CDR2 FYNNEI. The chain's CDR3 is CASRRGDNQETQYF. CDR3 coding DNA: TGTGCCAGCAGACGAGGGGACAATCAAGAGACCCAGTACTTC.

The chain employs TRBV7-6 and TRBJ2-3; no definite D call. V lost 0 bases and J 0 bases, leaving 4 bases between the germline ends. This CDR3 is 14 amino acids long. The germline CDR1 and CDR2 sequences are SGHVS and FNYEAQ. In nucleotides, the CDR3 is TGTGCCAGCAGCTTAGCAGCAAGCACAGATACGCAGTATTTT. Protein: CASSLAASTDTQYF. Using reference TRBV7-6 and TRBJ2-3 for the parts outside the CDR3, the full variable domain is GAGVSQSPRYKVTKRGQDVALRCDPISGHVSLYWYRQALGQGPEFLTYFNYEAQQDKSGLPNDRFSAERPEGSISTLTIQRTEQRDSAMYRCASSLAASTDTQYFGPGTRLTVL.

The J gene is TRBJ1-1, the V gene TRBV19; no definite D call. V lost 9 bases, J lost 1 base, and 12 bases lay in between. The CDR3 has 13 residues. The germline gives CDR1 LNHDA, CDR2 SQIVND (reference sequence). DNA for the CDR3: TGTGCCAGCCGGAGGGAGACGAACACTGAAGCTTTCTTT. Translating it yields CASRRETNTEAFF.

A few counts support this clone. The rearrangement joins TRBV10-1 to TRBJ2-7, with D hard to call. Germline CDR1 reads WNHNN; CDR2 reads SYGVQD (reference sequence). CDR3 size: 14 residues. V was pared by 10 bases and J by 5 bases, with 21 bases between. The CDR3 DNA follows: TGCGCCAAAAACTGCCCCTCATTGAGGAACGAGCAGTACTTC. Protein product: CAKNCPSLRNEQYF.

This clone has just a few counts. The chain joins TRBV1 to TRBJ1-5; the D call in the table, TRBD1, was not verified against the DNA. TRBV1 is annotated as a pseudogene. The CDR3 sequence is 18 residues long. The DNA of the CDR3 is TGCACCAGCAGCCAAGAGGGACAGATCCATCGGAGCAATCAGCCCCAGCATTTT. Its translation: CTSSQEGQIHRSNQPQHF.

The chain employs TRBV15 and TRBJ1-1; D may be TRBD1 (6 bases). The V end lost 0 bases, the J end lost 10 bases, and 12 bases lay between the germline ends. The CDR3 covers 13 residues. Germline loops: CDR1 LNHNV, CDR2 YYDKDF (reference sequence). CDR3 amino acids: CATSRDPGGAAFF. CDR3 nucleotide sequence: TGTGCCACCAGCAGAGATCCGGGGGGGGCAGCTTTCTTT.

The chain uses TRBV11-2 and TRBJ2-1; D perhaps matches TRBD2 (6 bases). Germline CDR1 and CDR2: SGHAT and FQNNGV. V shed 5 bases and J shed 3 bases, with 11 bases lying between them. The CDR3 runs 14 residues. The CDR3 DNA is TGTGCCAGCAGCCCCCCGGGAGACTACAATGAGCAGTTCTTC. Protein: CASSPPGDYNEQFF.

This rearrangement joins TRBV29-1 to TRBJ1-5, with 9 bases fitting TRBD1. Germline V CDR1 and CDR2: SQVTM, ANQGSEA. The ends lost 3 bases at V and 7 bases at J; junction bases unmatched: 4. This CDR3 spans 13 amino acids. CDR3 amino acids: CSVEGQGGQPQHF. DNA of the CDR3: TGCAGCGTTGAGGGACAGGGAGGGCAGCCCCAGCATTTT. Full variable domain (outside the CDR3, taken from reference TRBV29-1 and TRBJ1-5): SAVISQKPSRDICQRGTSLTIQCQVDSQVTMMFWYRQQPGQSLTLIATANQGSEATYESGFVIDKFPISRPNLTFSTLTVSNMSPEDSSIYLCSVEGQGGQPQHFGDGTRLSIL.

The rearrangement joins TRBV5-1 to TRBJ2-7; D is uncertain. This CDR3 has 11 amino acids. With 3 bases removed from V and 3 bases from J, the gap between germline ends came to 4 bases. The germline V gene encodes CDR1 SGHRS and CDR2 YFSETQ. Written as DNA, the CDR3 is TGCGCCAGCAGCTCGGGCTACGAGCAGTACTTC. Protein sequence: CASSSGYEQYF. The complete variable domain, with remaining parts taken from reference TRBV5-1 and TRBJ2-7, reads KAGVTQTPRYLIKTRGQQVTLSCSPISGHRSVSWYQQTPGQGLQFLFEYFSETQRNKGNFPGRFSGRQFSNSRSEMNVSTLELGDSALYLCASSSGYEQYFGPGTRLTVT.

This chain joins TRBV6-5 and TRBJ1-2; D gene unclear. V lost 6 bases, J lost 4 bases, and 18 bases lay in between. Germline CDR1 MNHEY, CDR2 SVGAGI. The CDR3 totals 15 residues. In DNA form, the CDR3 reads TGTGCCAGCAGCCCCTCGACCGGAGCCCCCTATGGCTACACCTTC. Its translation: CASSPSTGAPYGYTF.

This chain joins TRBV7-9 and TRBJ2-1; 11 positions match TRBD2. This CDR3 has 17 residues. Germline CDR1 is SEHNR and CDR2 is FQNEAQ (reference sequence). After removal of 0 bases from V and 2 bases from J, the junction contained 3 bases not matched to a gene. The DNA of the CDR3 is TGTGCCAGCAGCTTAGCCCTAGCGGGGGGCCCCTACAATGAGCAGTTCTTC. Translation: CASSLALAGGPYNEQFF.